This record concerns one T cell receptor (beta chain) sequence. The antigen is unknown. The sample originates from a study of identifying expanded T cells in peripheral blood. Broader study findings: Technical replicates showed approximately 1.2 changed clones; roughly two weeks around 15; four weeks 19.

Collection occurred without any documented infections or immune events in donors. J gave up 5 bases and V 6 bases, and 7 bases lay outside the gene matches. The V gene's germline CDR1 is MRHNA and CDR2 SNTAGT. The length of the CDR3 is 15 residues. Some clones are missing from TCRdb's copy, which holds only in-frame ones; the method was immunoSEQ multiplex PCR. Of 70,000 to 95,000 clones in the sample, about 88% are singletons; the top ten hold roughly 3.9%. This receptor was taken from a person between 18 and 75 years old in good health. The material sequenced was blood. The V gene is TRBV6-4, the J gene TRBJ2-3; 11 bases match TRBD1. The CDR3 region is CASSVGQGAVDTQYF. DNA for the CDR3: TGTGCCAGCAGCGTCGGACAGGGGGCCGTAGATACGCAGTATTTT.